The 28 T cell receptor beta chains in this list originate from one sample, sequenced in a study of OX40 agonist ivuxolimab in advanced cancers. The data were produced by immunoSEQ multiplex PCR, yet TCRdb's version contains in-frame clones alone and is incomplete. Of roughly 100,000 clones in the sample, 70% to 90% were seen once. The sequences come from CD4+ or CD8+ T cells sorted from blood, collected in a trial of the OX40 agonist ivuxolimab. The receptors stem from an adult with an advanced solid tumor such as melanoma, head and neck, liver or kidney cancer.

This clone has only one observation. The rearrangement joins TRBV5-1 to TRBJ2-3; a possible D gene is TRBD1 (6 bases). This CDR3 spans 15 amino acids. In germline, CDR1 is SGHRS, CDR2 YFSETQ. V was shortened by 4 bases and J by 4 bases, with 16 bases between the two germline ends. The CDR3 DNA reads as TGCGCCAGCAGCAGCGTGACAGGCGTTGCAGATACGCAGTATTTT. It encodes CASSSVTGVADTQYF.

The sample holds one count of this clone. The chain combines TRBV11-2 with TRBJ2-5; D unresolved. The CDR3 has 13 residues. Looked up from germline, CDR1 is SGHAT and CDR2 is FQNNGV. Trimming removed 5 bases at V and 5 bases at J, with 12 bases between. This CDR3 reads CASSPRSMETQYF. The DNA of the CDR3 is TGTGCCAGCAGCCCCCGATCGATGGAGACCCAGTACTTC.

The chain couples TRBV30 to TRBJ1-2; D is possibly TRBD1 (6 bases). Between the trimmed V and J ends, which lost 0 bases and 4 bases, there was a span of 21 bases. Germline V CDR1 and CDR2: GTSNPN, SVGIG (reference sequence). The CDR3 totals 17 residues. The CDR3 region has the DNA TGTGCCTGGAGTGTCTGGGCCCCCAGGGGCGCGTCCTATGGCTACACCTTC. It yields the protein CAWSVWAPRGASYGYTF.

The chain is built from TRBV2 and TRBJ2-7; 7 bases are a match to TRBD1. Trimming cost V 6 bases and J 5 bases; bases outside gene matches: 4. This CDR3 has 12 amino acids. Germline CDR1 is SNHLY and CDR2 is FYNNEI. The DNA for the CDR3 is TGTGCCAGCAGCCGGGACAGCCACGAGCAGTACTTC. The encoded protein is CASSRDSHEQYF. Full variable domain (missing parts from reference TRBV2 and TRBJ2-7): EPEVTQTPSHQVTQMGQEVILRCVPISNHLYFYWYRQILGQKVEFLVSFYNNEISEKSEIFDDQFSVERPDGSNFTLKIRSTKLEDSAMYFCASSRDSHEQYFGPGTRLTVT.

The rearrangement joins TRBV19 to TRBJ2-1; 11 bases agree with TRBD2. Per the germline V gene, CDR1 is LNHDA and CDR2 is SQIVND (reference sequence). The V and J ends lost 3 bases and 8 bases, in that order; junction bases with no gene match: 9. The CDR3 length is 16 residues. CDR3 coding DNA: TGTGCCAGTAGTATGAGGCTAGCGGGGGGTGTAGATGAGCAGTTCTTC. This translates into CASSMRLAGGVDEQFF.

The chain has TRBV27 and TRBJ1-1; 7 bases are shared with TRBD1. Germline CDR1 and CDR2: MNHEY and SMNVEV (reference sequence). The CDR3 loop spans 12 amino acids. Trimming at V came to 5 bases and at J to 6 bases, leaving 3 bases not matched to a gene. CDR3 residues: CASSRGGAEAFF. The CDR3 DNA sequence: TGTGCCAGCAGTCGAGGGGGCGCTGAAGCTTTCTTT.

This clone appeared a single time. This chain joins TRBV28 and TRBJ2-1; tentatively, D is TRBD2 (6 bases). The CDR3 length is 12 residues. V shed 6 bases and J shed 8 bases, with 11 bases lying between them. CDR1 and CDR2 from the germline V gene are MDHEN and SYDVKM. This chain's CDR3 is CASSTSSDEQFF. CDR3 in DNA: TGTGCCAGCAGCACCTCTAGCGATGAGCAGTTCTTC. Together with reference TRBV28 and TRBJ2-1, the CDR3 gives the full variable domain: DVKVTQSSRYLVKRTGEKVFLECVQDMDHENMFWYRQDPGLGLRLIYFSYDVKMKEKGDIPEGYSVSREKKERFSLILESASTNQTSMYLCASSTSSDEQFFGPGTRLTVL.

The chain has TRBV7-2 and TRBJ2-4, with D possibly being TRBD1 or TRBD2 (6 bases each). Trimming stripped 3 bases from V and 8 bases from J, with 11 bases between. Per germline, CDR1 SGHTA and CDR2 FQGNSA. This CDR3 spans 13 amino acids. CDR3 bases: TGTGCCAGCAGCTTTTCTAGGGGGGACATTCAGTACTTC. It translates to CASSFSRGDIQYF.

This chain joins TRBV15 and TRBJ2-3; the match to TRBD2 covers 7 bases. The CDR3 covers 12 residues. Looked up from germline, CDR1 is LNHNV and CDR2 is YYDKDF (reference sequence). The V segment lost 1 base and the J segment 8 bases; nucleotides outside the gene matches: 0. This CDR3 is CATSRGEGTQYF. Written as DNA, the CDR3 is TGTGCCACCAGCAGAGGGGAGGGTACGCAGTATTTT.

The V gene is TRBV7-9, the J gene TRBJ2-1; D is uncertain. The CDR3 is 13 amino acids. Trimming removed 3 bases from V and 4 bases from J, with 7 bases in between. Germline CDR1 SEHNR, CDR2 FQNEAQ (reference sequence). CDR3 nucleotide sequence: TGTGCCAGCAGCTTGTTCGAGTACAATGAGCAGTTCTTC. The encoded protein is CASSLFEYNEQFF.

The genes are TRBV5-1 and TRBJ2-5; a possible D gene is TRBD2 (7 bases). The CDR3 totals 15 residues. The ends were cut back, 6 bases at V and 3 bases at J, with 18 bases in the middle. From germline, CDR1 is SGHRS and CDR2 YFSETQ. The DNA of the CDR3 is TGCGCCAGCACCCTTTCCGGGGGGCCGGAAGAGACCCAGTACTTC. Residues: CASTLSGGPEETQYF.

The rearrangement links TRBV7-8 to TRBJ2-7, with D possibly TRBD1 on 5 matching bases. Per germline, CDR1 SGHVS and CDR2 FQNEAQ. V was shortened by 1 base and J by 2 bases, with 9 bases between the two germline ends. This CDR3 contains 14 residues. The CDR3 protein is CASSLGRRAYEQYF. DNA of the CDR3: TGTGCCAGCAGCTTAGGTCGCAGGGCCTACGAGCAGTACTTC.

This clone has just one count. This chain links TRBV19 with TRBJ2-5; 11 positions agree with TRBD2. CDR3 length: 15 amino acids. The V gene end was trimmed by 6 bases and the J gene end by 1 base; junction bases not matched to a gene: 4. Germline CDR1 reads LNHDA; CDR2 reads SQIVND (reference sequence). CDR3 loop: CASRLAGDRQETQYF. The CDR3, as DNA: TGTGCCAGTAGACTAGCGGGGGATCGCCAAGAGACCCAGTACTTC.

The V gene is TRBV7-2, the J gene TRBJ2-1; D unclear. CDR3 length: 16 residues. From germline, CDR1 is SGHTA and CDR2 FQGNSA. V lost 0 bases, J lost 0 bases, and 9 bases lay in between. The CDR3, as DNA: TGTGCCAGCAGCTTAGCTTATTCCAGCTCCTACAATGAGCAGTTCTTC. Translating gives CASSLAYSSSYNEQFF.

The chain is built from TRBV4-3 and TRBJ1-2; perhaps TRBD1 as D (6 bases). Trimming took off 2 bases at V and 3 bases at J, with 19 bases between the two ends. The germline CDR1 and CDR2 sequences are LGHNA and YSLEER. This CDR3 has 17 amino acids. CDR3: CASSQFPQGRSYYGYTF. The CDR3 region has the DNA TGCGCCAGCAGCCAATTCCCACAGGGACGGTCCTACTATGGCTACACCTTC.

Note on this clone: The identical CDR3 is also encoded by other nucleotide sequences in the sample. The J gene is TRBJ1-1, the V gene TRBV7-2, with a tentative D call TRBD1 (6 bases). The V gene lost 5 bases and the J gene lost 1 base, with 14 bases spanning the gap. Germline CDR1 and CDR2: SGHTA and FQGNSA. The CDR3 is 15 residues long. CDR3 loop: CASSPRGGRNTEAFF. The CDR3 DNA is TGTGCCAGCAGCCCCCGGGGGGGGCGGAACACTGAAGCTTTCTTT.

This sequence joins TRBV28 and TRBJ2-1; 7 bases agree with TRBD1. Germline-derived CDR1 and CDR2 are MDHEN and SYDVKM. The CDR3 spans 16 residues. V was clipped by 5 bases and J by 0 bases; unmatched bases: 7. Written as DNA, the CDR3 is TGTGCCAGCAGTCCTTTGACAGGGAGCTCCTACAATGAGCAGTTCTTC. Translated, it gives CASSPLTGSSYNEQFF.

V usage is TRBV9 and J usage is TRBJ1-2; D gene unclear. V lost 4 bases to trimming and J lost 5 bases, with 21 bases between them. This CDR3 contains 16 residues. Germline loops: CDR1 SGDLS, CDR2 YYNGEE. The CDR3 coding sequence is TGTGCCAGCAGCCCCGACGGAGTTTCAACTCGGTATGGCTACACCTTC. Translated: CASSPDGVSTRYGYTF.

This sequence joins TRBV28 and TRBJ2-3, with a weak D call TRBD1 (6 bases). Trimming shortened V by 3 bases and J by 5 bases, and 9 bases separated the two germline ends. Germline CDR1 reads MDHEN; CDR2 reads SYDVKM. The CDR3 totals 13 residues. This CDR3 reads CASSFRGIDTQYF. CDR3 sequence (DNA): TGTGCCAGCAGTTTTAGGGGGATAGATACGCAGTATTTT.

The chain recombines TRBV9 with TRBJ2-7; D gene unclear. The germline V and J ends were trimmed by 6 bases and 3 bases, with 16 bases remaining between them. Germline V gives CDR1 SGDLS, CDR2 YYNGEE. The CDR3 is 14 amino acids. The CDR3 reads CASTLPPFVYEQYF. CDR3 nucleotide sequence: TGTGCCAGCACTCTACCCCCTTTTGTCTACGAGCAGTACTTC. Full variable domain (rest looked up from reference TRBV9 and TRBJ2-7): DSGVTQTPKHLITATGQRVTLRCSPRSGDLSVYWYQQSLDQGLQFLIQYYNGEERAKGNILERFSAQQFPDLHSELNLSSLELGDSALYFCASTLPPFVYEQYFGPGTRLTVT.

The chain carries TRBV15 and TRBJ1-2; no clear D gene. CDR1 and CDR2 from the germline V gene are LNHNV and YYDKDF (reference sequence). The CDR3 totals 11 residues. Between the trimmed V and J ends, which lost 4 bases and 8 bases, there was a span of 8 bases. The CDR3 sequence: CATSTEGGYTF. CDR3 nucleotides: TGTGCCACCAGCACAGAAGGGGGCTACACCTTC.

This clone was found a few times. The chain has TRBV6-5 and TRBJ2-2; D call uncertain. V shed 4 bases and J shed 5 bases, with 17 bases lying between them. The CDR3 is 16 amino acids. Germline values: CDR1 MNHEY, CDR2 SVGAGI. In DNA, the CDR3 is TGTGCCAGCAGTTCCGGACGGTACATGGGGACCGGGGAGCTGTTTTTT. Its translation: CASSSGRYMGTGELFF.

The chain joins TRBV29-1 to TRBJ1-6, with a weak D call TRBD1 (5 bases). The V gene's germline CDR1 is SQVTM and CDR2 ANQGSEA. The CDR3 runs to 13 residues. Trimming took 7 bases from V and 8 from J, leaving 15 bases between them. The CDR3 sequence is CSASATADSPLHF. The CDR3 region has the DNA TGCAGCGCTTCCGCGACAGCAGATTCACCCCTCCACTTT.

This clone was counted only a few times. V usage is TRBV28 and J usage is TRBJ1-6; 9 positions match TRBD1. The germline V gene has CDR1 MDHEN and CDR2 SYDVKM. With 5 bases clipped from V and 9 bases from J, the junction kept 8 bases outside the gene matches. This CDR3 comprises 15 residues. In nucleotides, the CDR3 is TGTGCCAGCAGTGACAGCCGGGACAGGGTTTCACCCCTCCACTTT. Translation gives CASSDSRDRVSPLHF.

This sequence joins TRBV28 and TRBJ1-1; TRBD1 might be the D (5 bases). Germline lookup yields CDR1 MDHEN and CDR2 SYDVKM. The germline V and J ends were trimmed by 5 bases and 4 bases, with 11 bases remaining between them. The CDR3 contains 13 residues. The chain's CDR3 is CASSLSGTTEAFF. The DNA of the CDR3 is TGTGCCAGCAGTCTCTCTGGGACCACTGAAGCTTTCTTT.

The chain employs TRBV30 and TRBJ1-3; D remains ambiguous. Trimming pared 0 bases from V and 2 bases from J, leaving 26 bases between. Germline V gives CDR1 GTSNPN, CDR2 SVGIG (reference sequence). The CDR3 length is 20 residues. The CDR3 DNA reads TGTGCCTGGAGTGTACCTTTGTATCCCAGCCAGGTTGGGCCTGGAAACACCATATATTTT. Protein: CAWSVPLYPSQVGPGNTIYF. The whole variable domain, remainder taken from reference TRBV30 and TRBJ1-3, is SQTIHQWPATLVQPVGSPLSLECTVEGTSNPNLYWYRQAAGRGLQLLFYSVGIGQISSEVPQNLSASRPQDRQFILSSKKLLLSDSGFYLCAWSVPLYPSQVGPGNTIYFGEGSWLTVV.

The chain combines TRBV11-2 with TRBJ2-7, with TRBD1 as a possible D gene (6 bases). This CDR3 has 13 residues. Looked up from germline, CDR1 is SGHAT and CDR2 is FQNNGV. The germline V and J ends were trimmed by 5 bases and 6 bases, with 14 bases remaining between them. The CDR3 DNA follows: TGTGCCAGCAGCACCCGGGACACCGGCGAGCAGTACTTC. Encoded protein: CASSTRDTGEQYF.

The chain uses TRBV9 and TRBJ2-5, with D perhaps TRBD1 (7 bases). V lost 3 bases and J 4 bases, leaving 16 bases between the germline ends. Germline CDR1 reads SGDLS; CDR2 reads YYNGEE. This CDR3 region has 15 residues. CDR3 region: CASSARDSGRETQYF. CDR3 in DNA: TGTGCCAGCAGCGCCCGGGACAGCGGGCGAGAGACCCAGTACTTC. Based on the CDR3 plus reference TRBV9 and TRBJ2-5, the full variable domain is DSGVTQTPKHLITATGQRVTLRCSPRSGDLSVYWYQQSLDQGLQFLIQYYNGEERAKGNILERFSAQQFPDLHSELNLSSLELGDSALYFCASSARDSGRETQYFGPGTRLLVL.